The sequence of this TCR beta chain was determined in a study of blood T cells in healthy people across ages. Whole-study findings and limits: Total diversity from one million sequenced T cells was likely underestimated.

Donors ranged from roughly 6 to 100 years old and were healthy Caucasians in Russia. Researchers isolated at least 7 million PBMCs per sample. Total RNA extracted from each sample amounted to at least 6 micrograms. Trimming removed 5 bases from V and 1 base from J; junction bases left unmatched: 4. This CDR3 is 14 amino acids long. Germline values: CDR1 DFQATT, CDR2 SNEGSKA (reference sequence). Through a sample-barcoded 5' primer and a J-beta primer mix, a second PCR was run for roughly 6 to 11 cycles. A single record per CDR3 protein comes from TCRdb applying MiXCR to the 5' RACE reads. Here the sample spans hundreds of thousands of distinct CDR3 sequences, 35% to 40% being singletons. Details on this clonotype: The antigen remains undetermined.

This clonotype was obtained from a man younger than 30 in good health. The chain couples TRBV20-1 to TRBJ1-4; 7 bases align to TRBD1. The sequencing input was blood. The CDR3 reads CSAADRVTNEKLFF. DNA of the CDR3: TGCAGTGCTGCCGACAGGGTAACTAATGAAAAACTGTTTTTT.